This T cell receptor beta chain appears in the sequencing data of a study of PD-L1 blockade in urothelial cancer. Germline CDR1 KGHSH, CDR2 LQKENI. This CDR3 comprises 15 residues. J was trimmed by 7 bases and V by 6 bases; bases with no gene match: 7. The repertoire was sequenced with immunoSEQ multiplex PCR; TCRdb's copy has only in-frame clones and lacks some. The table lists about 56,000 clones, more than 70% of them singletons. V usage is TRBV18 and J usage is TRBJ1-4; 11 bases are shared with TRBD1. The sequenced sample was PBMCs, obtained around atezolizumab (anti-PD-L1) treatment. The TCR comes from a man over 45 with urothelial cancer. CDR3 sequence: CASSDRGRLGEKLFF. The CDR3 coding sequence is TGTGCCAGCTCGGACAGGGGGCGCTTAGGTGAAAAACTGTTTTTT. Full variable domain (rest looked up from reference TRBV18 and TRBJ1-4): NAGVMQNPRHLVRRRGQEARLRCSPMKGHSHVYWYRQLPEEGLKFMVYLQKENIIDESGMPKERFSAEFPKEGPSILRIQQVVRGDSAAYFCASSDRGRLGEKLFFGSGTQLSVL.